This section outlines one TCR beta chain sequence together with its context. This sample is part of a study of control samples from healthy donors and cancer patients. The table came from immunoSEQ multiplex PCR; TCRdb's copy has only in-frame clones and leaves some out. The sample lists around 100,000 clones, less than 90% occurring once. Sequencing input: blood. The clonotype was recovered from a woman aged 45-65 years in good health.

The CDR3 loop is CASSPGGAAGYTF. In DNA, the CDR3 is TGTGCCAGCTCACCGGGGGGGGCGGCCGGCTACACCTTC. V is TRBV18 and J is TRBJ1-2; tentatively, D is TRBD1 (6 bases). The CDR3 has 13 amino acids. The V end lost 3 bases, the J end lost 8 bases, and 13 bases lay between the germline ends. Germline V CDR1 and CDR2: KGHSH, LQKENI. The whole variable domain, filled in from reference TRBV18 and TRBJ1-2, reads NAGVMQNPRHLVRRRGQEARLRCSPMKGHSHVYWYRQLPEEGLKFMVYLQKENIIDESGMPKERFSAEFPKEGPSILRIQQVVRGDSAAYFCASSPGGAAGYTFGSGTRLTVV.